This T cell receptor (beta chain) was sequenced during a study of T cells in Graves' hyperthyroidism and ophthalmopathy. TCR beta CDR3 regions were amplified from RNA transcripts. RT-PCR in the first round (using the HTBI primer set) targeted the TCR CDR3. TCRdb ran MiXCR on the multiplex PCR reads and lists one entry per CDR3 protein. Of over 650,000 distinct CDR3 sequences in the sample, 45% were seen once. CDR1 is SEHNR and CDR2 is FQNEAQ in the germline V gene (reference sequence). This CDR3 has 13 residues. Trimming left V 2 bases short and J 6 bases short, with 8 bases between. This clonotype showed up many times.

Source material: peripheral blood or thyroid tissue (not recorded which). The V and J genes are TRBV7-9 and TRBJ1-5; no definite D call. The source is an adult man with Graves' disease, either hyperthyroidism or ophthalmopathy (not recorded which). CDR3 region: CASSLRGGQPQHF. The CDR3 DNA reads as TGTGCCAGCAGCTTACGGGGAGGTCAGCCCCAGCATTTT.